These T cell receptor beta chains were read from a single sample in a study of T cells after yellow fever vaccination. TCRdb fed the 5' RACE reads into MiXCR, producing one record per CDR3 protein. Of some 96,000 distinct CDR3 sequences in the sample, over 8% were seen once. This sample comprised CD8+ T cells not binding an NS4B(214-222) dextramer, sorted from PBMCs, obtained approximately 16 days after the first yellow fever vaccination. The receptors derive from a man aged 18 to 35 who received the YFV17D yellow fever vaccine. Both conserved end residues are part of each CDR3. The D gene is left open where the match is weak. A row's size may be missing; if present it is once, few, many or a size class.

clone size | D gene | J gene | V gene | CDR3 protein | CDR3 DNA
few | . | TRBJ1-6 | TRBV6-2/TRBV6-3 | CASSYVEVGNSPLHF | TGTGCCAGCAGTTATGTGGAGGTTGGTAATTCACCCCTCCACTTT
. | . | TRBJ2-1 | TRBV2 | CASSEWVDTGYNEQFF | TGTGCCAGCAGTGAGTGGGTGGATACTGGCTACAATGAGCAGTTCTTC
. | . | TRBJ2-7 | TRBV4-3 | CASSQDRQVQSPYEQYF | TGCGCCAGCAGCCAAGATCGACAAGTACAGAGCCCCTACGAGCAGTACTTC
few | . | TRBJ1-2 | TRBV9 | CASSVGGADGYTF | TGTGCCAGCAGCGTAGGGGGGGCCGATGGCTACACCTTC
. | . | TRBJ1-6 | TRBV4-1 | CASSQAEGLSPLHF | TGCGCCAGCAGCCAAGCCGAGGGACTTTCACCCCTCCACTTT
. | TRBD1 | TRBJ2-7 | TRBV29-1 | CSVGTGNFYEQYF | TGCAGCGTTGGGACAGGGAACTTCTACGAGCAGTACTTC
. | TRBD1 | TRBJ2-7 | TRBV5-1 | CASSLTGNEQYF | TGCGCCAGCAGCCTGACAGGGAACGAGCAGTACTTC
once | . | TRBJ1-6 | TRBV12-3/TRBV12-4 | CASGRGYDNSPLHF | TGTGCCAGCGGAAGGGGGTACGATAATTCACCCCTCCACTTT
few | TRBD1 | TRBJ2-5 | TRBV12-3/TRBV12-4 | CASSFDREETQYF | TGTGCCAGCAGTTTCGACAGGGAAGAGACCCAGTACTTC
. | . | TRBJ2-1 | TRBV15 | CATSVRGDYNEQFF | TGTGCCACCAGCGTAAGGGGCGATTACAATGAGCAGTTCTTC
few | . | TRBJ1-2 | TRBV19 | CARTRPGYTF | TGTGCCAGGACCCGCCCGGGCTACACCTTC
. | . | TRBJ1-1 | TRBV7-9 | CASSHRGGMNTEAFF | TGTGCCAGCAGCCACCGGGGGGGGATGAACACTGAAGCTTTCTTT
few | TRBD1 | TRBJ1-2 | TRBV27 | CASTSFQGALRGYTF | TGTGCCAGCACCTCCTTCCAGGGGGCCCTCCGGGGCTACACCTTC
few | TRBD2 | TRBJ2-3 | TRBV4-1 | CATSGRGGTDTQYF | TGCGCCACTAGCGGGCGGGGGGGCACAGATACGCAGTATTTT
. | . | TRBJ2-3 | TRBV12-3/TRBV12-4 | CASGTLASTDTQYF | TGTGCCAGCGGGACCCTAGCCTCCACAGATACGCAGTATTTT
. | TRBD2 | TRBJ2-5 | TRBV7-7 | CASTDTGGETQYF | TGTGCTAGCACCGACACGGGAGGGGAGACCCAGTACTTC
few | . | TRBJ1-5 | TRBV4-1 | CASSQRLFGNQPQHF | TGCGCCAGCAGCCAACGCCTTTTCGGCAATCAGCCCCAGCATTTT
. | . | TRBJ1-2 | TRBV4-3 | CASSQDRYTVGGYTF | TGCGCCAGCAGCCAAGATCGCTATACGGTGGGCGGCTACACCTTC
. | . | TRBJ1-5 | TRBV27 | CASGFGGSNQPQHF | TGTGCCAGCGGTTTTGGTGGGAGCAATCAGCCCCAGCATTTT
. | TRBD1 | TRBJ1-1 | TRBV6-2/TRBV6-3 | CASINRGRVTEAFF | TGTGCCAGCATAAACAGGGGGCGCGTCACTGAAGCTTTCTTT
. | . | TRBJ2-3 | TRBV11-2 | CARSLGVRTDTQYF | TGTGCCAGGAGCTTAGGGGTGCGGACAGATACGCAGTATTTT
few | TRBD2 | TRBJ2-3 | TRBV3-1 | CASSQERTSERDTQYF | TGTGCCAGCAGCCAAGAGAGGACTAGCGAAAGGGATACGCAGTATTTT
. | . | TRBJ2-3 | TRBV4-3 | CASSPGAGVGTDTQYF | TGCGCCAGCAGCCCAGGGGCGGGAGTAGGAACAGATACGCAGTATTTT
. | . | TRBJ1-1 | TRBV7-2 | CASSPPGLVVRTEAFF | TGTGCCAGCAGCCCCCCTGGTCTCGTAGTAAGGACTGAAGCTTTCTTT
few | TRBD2 | TRBJ2-1 | TRBV14 | CASSQDLAGDYEQFF | TGTGCCAGCAGCCAAGATCTAGCGGGGGACTATGAGCAGTTCTTC
. | TRBD1 | TRBJ2-5 | TRBV6-5 | CASSLQGGETQYF | TGTGCCAGCAGTTTACAGGGGGGAGAGACCCAGTACTTC
once | . | TRBJ1-1 | TRBV10-3 | CAISETGRVNTEAFF | TGTGCCATCAGTGAGACCGGACGGGTGAACACTGAAGCTTTCTTT
few | . | TRBJ1-1 | TRBV4-3 | CASSHTGRNTEAFF | TGCGCCAGCAGCCATACAGGGAGGAACACTGAAGCTTTCTTT
. | . | TRBJ1-5 | TRBV6-5 | CASSLGGAYSNQPQHF | TGTGCCAGCAGTTTGGGGGGGGCCTATAGCAATCAGCCCCAGCATTTT
. | . | TRBJ1-1 | TRBV7-6 | CASSSTGVGFMNTEAFF | TGTGCCAGCAGCTCCACGGGTGTAGGATTTATGAACACTGAAGCTTTCTTT
many | . | TRBJ2-1 | TRBV6-5 | CASSSGVGVNEQFF | TGTGCCAGCAGTTCAGGGGTCGGGGTGAATGAGCAGTTCTTC
many | . | TRBJ2-1 | TRBV7-2 | CASSLADGNNEQFF | TGTGCCAGCAGCTTAGCTGACGGGAACAATGAGCAGTTCTTC
many | TRBD2 | TRBJ2-5 | TRBV3-1 | CASRTGLAPVVETQYF | TGTGCCAGCAGGACGGGACTAGCGCCGGTCGTGGAGACCCAGTACTTC
. | . | TRBJ2-1 | TRBV29-1 | CSVDGVEGSYNEQFF | TGCAGCGTTGACGGGGTGGAAGGCTCCTACAATGAGCAGTTCTTC
. | TRBD2 | TRBJ2-7 | TRBV12-3/TRBV12-4 | CASSLGGGAKEQYF | TGTGCCAGCAGTTTAGGCGGGGGGGCTAAGGAGCAGTACTTC
. | . | TRBJ2-7 | TRBV4-3 | CASSQESGSSYEQYF | TGCGCCAGCAGCCAAGAATCCGGTTCTTCCTACGAGCAGTACTTC
. | . | TRBJ2-1 | TRBV29-1 | CSVERTSNYNEQFF | TGCAGCGTCGAGAGGACCTCCAATTACAATGAGCAGTTCTTC
few | . | TRBJ2-1 | TRBV24-1 | CATSLGGPYNEQFF | TGTGCCACCAGTCTCGGGGGACCCTACAATGAGCAGTTCTTC
. | . | TRBJ1-4 | TRBV12-3/TRBV12-4 | CASQKEKLFF | TGTGCCAGCCAAAAAGAAAAACTGTTTTTT
few | . | TRBJ1-1 | TRBV4-1 | CASSQAGIRTEAFF | TGCGCCAGCAGCCAAGCGGGGATTAGAACTGAAGCTTTCTTT
. | . | TRBJ2-5 | TRBV27 | CASQPGGLETQYF | TGTGCCAGCCAACCCGGGGGGCTAGAGACCCAGTACTTC
many | . | TRBJ1-2 | TRBV7-9 | CASSLAGAGWDGYTF | TGTGCCAGCAGCTTAGCTGGCGCTGGCTGGGATGGCTACACCTTC
few | . | TRBJ2-2 | TRBV29-1 | CSILYGELFF | TGCAGCATTTTATACGGGGAGCTGTTTTTT
. | TRBD1 | TRBJ1-6 | TRBV5-5 | CASSLLSGGYSYNSPLHF | TGTGCCAGCAGCTTGCTTTCAGGGGGGTACTCCTATAATTCACCCCTCCACTTT
few | TRBD1 | TRBJ1-2 | TRBV7-2 | CASSPGTDINGYTF | TGTGCCAGCAGCCCCGGGACAGACATAAATGGCTACACCTTC
few | . | TRBJ1-5 | TRBV5-8 | CASSLRDSNQPQHF | TGTGCCAGCAGCTTGAGAGACAGCAATCAGCCCCAGCATTTT
. | TRBD1 | TRBJ1-1 | TRBV4-1 | CASSQVLTGTGGAFF | TGCGCCAGCAGCCAAGTCCTAACCGGGACAGGAGGAGCTTTCTTT
. | . | TRBJ2-1 | TRBV11-2 | CASSEDPDKYNEQFF | TGTGCCAGCAGCGAAGACCCGGACAAGTACAATGAGCAGTTCTTC
few | . | TRBJ2-3 | TRBV5-1 | CASSFRTLTDTQYF | TGCGCCAGCAGCTTCCGGACTCTAACAGATACGCAGTATTTT